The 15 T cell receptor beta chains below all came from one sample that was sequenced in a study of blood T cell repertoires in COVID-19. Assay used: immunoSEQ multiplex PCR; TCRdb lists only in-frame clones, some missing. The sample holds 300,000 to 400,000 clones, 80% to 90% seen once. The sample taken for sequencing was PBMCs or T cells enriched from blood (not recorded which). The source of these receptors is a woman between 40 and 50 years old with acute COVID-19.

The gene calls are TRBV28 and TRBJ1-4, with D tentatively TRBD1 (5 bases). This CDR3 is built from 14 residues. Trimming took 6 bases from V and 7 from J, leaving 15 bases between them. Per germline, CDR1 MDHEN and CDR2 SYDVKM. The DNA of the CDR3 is TGTGCCAGCAGGCCTGGGGGGTCCGGTGAAAAACTGTTTTTT. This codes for CASRPGGSGEKLFF. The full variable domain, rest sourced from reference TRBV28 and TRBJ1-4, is DVKVTQSSRYLVKRTGEKVFLECVQDMDHENMFWYRQDPGLGLRLIYFSYDVKMKEKGDIPEGYSVSREKKERFSLILESASTNQTSMYLCASRPGGSGEKLFFGSGTQLSVL.

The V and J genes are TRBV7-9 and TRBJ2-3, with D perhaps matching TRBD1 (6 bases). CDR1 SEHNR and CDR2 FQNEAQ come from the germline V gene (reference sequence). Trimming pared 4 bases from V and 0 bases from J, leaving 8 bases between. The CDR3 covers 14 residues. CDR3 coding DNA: TGTGCCAGCAGCTCACAGGGTAGCACAGATACGCAGTATTTT. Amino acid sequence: CASSSQGSTDTQYF. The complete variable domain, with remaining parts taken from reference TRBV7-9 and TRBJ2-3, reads DTGVSQNPRHKITKRGQNVTFRCDPISEHNRLYWYRQTLGQGPEFLTYFQNEAQLEKSRLLSDRFSAERPKGSFSTLEIQRTEQGDSAMYLCASSSQGSTDTQYFGPGTRLTVL.

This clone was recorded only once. The CDR3 region is CASSSSGQSYNSPLHF. The CDR3 nucleotides read TGCGCCAGCAGCTCATCGGGACAGTCCTATAATTCACCCCTCCACTTT. The chain joins TRBV5-1 to TRBJ1-6; 7 bases match TRBD1. The CDR3 extends over 16 amino acids. Per the germline V gene, CDR1 is SGHRS and CDR2 is YFSETQ. The V segment lost 3 bases and the J segment 1 base; nucleotides outside the gene matches: 4.

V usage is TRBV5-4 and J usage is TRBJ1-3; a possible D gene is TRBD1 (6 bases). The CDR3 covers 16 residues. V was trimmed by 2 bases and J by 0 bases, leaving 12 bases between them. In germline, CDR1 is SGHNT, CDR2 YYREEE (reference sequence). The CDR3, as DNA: TGTGCCAGCAGCTTCGCAGGGGCCTACTCTGGAAACACCATATATTTT. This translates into CASSFAGAYSGNTIYF.

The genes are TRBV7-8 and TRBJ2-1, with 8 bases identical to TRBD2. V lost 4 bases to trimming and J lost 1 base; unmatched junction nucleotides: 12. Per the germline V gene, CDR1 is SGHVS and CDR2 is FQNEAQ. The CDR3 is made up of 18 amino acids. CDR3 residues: CASSSPWRGDLSYNEQFF. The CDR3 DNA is TGTGCCAGCAGCTCACCATGGCGGGGGGATCTGTCCTACAATGAGCAGTTCTTC.

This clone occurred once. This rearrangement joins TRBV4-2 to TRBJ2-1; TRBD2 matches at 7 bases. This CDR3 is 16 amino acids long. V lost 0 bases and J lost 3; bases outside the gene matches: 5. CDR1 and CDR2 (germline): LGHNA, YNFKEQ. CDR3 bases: TGTGCCAGCAGCCAAGATCGGGGGACTATCTACAATGAGCAGTTCTTC. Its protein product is CASSQDRGTIYNEQFF.

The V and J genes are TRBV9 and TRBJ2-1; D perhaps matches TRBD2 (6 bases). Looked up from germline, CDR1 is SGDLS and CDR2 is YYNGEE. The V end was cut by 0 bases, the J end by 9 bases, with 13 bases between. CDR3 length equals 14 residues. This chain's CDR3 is CASSVVASVGEQFF. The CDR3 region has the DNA TGTGCCAGCAGCGTAGTGGCTAGCGTGGGTGAGCAGTTCTTC.

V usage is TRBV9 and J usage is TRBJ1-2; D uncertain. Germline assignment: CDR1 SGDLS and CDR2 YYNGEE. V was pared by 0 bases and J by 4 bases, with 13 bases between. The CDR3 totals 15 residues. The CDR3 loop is CASSVAAGTTYGYTF. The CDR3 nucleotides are TGTGCCAGCAGCGTAGCGGCAGGCACGACCTATGGCTACACCTTC.

The CDR3: CASSERGGSTDTQYF. For the CDR3, the DNA is TGTGCCAGCAGTGAGCGGGGGGGCAGCACAGATACGCAGTATTTT. This rearrangement joins TRBV6-4 to TRBJ2-3; 9 bases align to TRBD2. The CDR3 length is 15 residues. The germline CDR1 and CDR2 sequences are MRHNA and SNTAGT. Unmatched junction bases numbered 1, after V lost 3 bases and J lost 0 bases.

The CDR3 nucleotides are TGTGCCGCGGGGCGGGGACAGGGTAATCAGCCCCAGCATTTT. This codes for CAAGRGQGNQPQHF. The V call is TRBV3-1 (or the pseudogene TRBV3-2), the J call TRBJ1-5; 9 nucleotides match TRBD1. Losses at the gene ends were 11 bases for V and 4 bases for J; bases not matched to a gene: 9. The CDR3 contains 14 residues. Germline CDR1 LGHDT, CDR2 YNNKEL (reference sequence).

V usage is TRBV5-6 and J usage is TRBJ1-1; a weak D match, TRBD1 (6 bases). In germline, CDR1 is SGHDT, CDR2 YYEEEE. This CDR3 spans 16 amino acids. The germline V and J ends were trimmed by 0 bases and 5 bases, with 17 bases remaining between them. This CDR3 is CASSLVGGLMGTEAFF. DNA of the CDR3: TGTGCCAGCAGCTTGGTCGGGGGGCTGATGGGGACTGAAGCTTTCTTT.

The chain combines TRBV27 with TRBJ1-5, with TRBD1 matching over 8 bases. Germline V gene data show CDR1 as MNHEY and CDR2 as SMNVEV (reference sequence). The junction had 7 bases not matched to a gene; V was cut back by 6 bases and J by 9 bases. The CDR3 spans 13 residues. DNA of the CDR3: TGTGCCAGCAGGCAGGGGGCATTATGGCCCCAGCATTTT. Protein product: CASRQGALWPQHF.

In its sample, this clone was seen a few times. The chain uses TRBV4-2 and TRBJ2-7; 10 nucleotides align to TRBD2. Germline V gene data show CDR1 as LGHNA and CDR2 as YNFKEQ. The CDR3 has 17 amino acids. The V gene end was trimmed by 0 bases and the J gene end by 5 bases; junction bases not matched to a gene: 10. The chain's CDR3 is CASSQESAASGSHEQYF. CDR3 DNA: TGTGCCAGCAGCCAAGAGAGTGCGGCTAGCGGGAGCCACGAGCAGTACTTC.

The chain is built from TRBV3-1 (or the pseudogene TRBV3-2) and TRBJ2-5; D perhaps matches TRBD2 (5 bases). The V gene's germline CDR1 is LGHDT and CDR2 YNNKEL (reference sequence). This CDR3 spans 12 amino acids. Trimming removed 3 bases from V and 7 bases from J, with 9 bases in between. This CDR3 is CASSQSEVTQYF. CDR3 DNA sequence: TGTGCCAGCAGCCAGTCGGAGGTGACCCAGTACTTC.

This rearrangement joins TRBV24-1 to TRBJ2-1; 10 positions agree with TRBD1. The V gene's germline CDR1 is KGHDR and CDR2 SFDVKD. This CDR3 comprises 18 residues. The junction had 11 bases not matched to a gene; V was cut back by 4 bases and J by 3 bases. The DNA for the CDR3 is TGTGCCACCAGTGACCCTAAGGGGACAGGGGTGGACTACAATGAGCAGTTCTTC. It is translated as CATSDPKGTGVDYNEQFF.